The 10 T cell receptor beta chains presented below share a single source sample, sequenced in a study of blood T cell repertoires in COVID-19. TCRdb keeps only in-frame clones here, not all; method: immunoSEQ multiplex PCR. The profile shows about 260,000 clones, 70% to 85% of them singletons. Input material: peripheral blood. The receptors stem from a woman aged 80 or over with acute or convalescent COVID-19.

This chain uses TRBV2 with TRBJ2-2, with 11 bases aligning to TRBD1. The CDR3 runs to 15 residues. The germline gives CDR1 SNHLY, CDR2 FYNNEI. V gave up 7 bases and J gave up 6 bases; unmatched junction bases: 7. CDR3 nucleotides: TGTGCCAGCACCCAAAGGACAGGGGGCCCCGGGGAGCTGTTTTTT. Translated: CASTQRTGGPGELFF.

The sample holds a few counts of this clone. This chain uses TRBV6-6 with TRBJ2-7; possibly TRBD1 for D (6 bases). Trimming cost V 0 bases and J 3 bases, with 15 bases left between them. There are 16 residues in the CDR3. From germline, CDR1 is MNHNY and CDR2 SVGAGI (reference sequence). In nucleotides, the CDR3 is TGTGCCAGCAGTTACTCGAGCAGGGGTGTTAGCTACGAGCAGTACTTC. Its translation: CASSYSSRGVSYEQYF.

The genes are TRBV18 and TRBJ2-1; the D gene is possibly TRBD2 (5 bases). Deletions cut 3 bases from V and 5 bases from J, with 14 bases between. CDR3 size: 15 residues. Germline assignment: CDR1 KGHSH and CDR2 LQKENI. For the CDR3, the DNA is TGTGCCAGCTCACCGATACAGAGCGGAAACAATGAGCAGTTCTTC. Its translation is CASSPIQSGNNEQFF.

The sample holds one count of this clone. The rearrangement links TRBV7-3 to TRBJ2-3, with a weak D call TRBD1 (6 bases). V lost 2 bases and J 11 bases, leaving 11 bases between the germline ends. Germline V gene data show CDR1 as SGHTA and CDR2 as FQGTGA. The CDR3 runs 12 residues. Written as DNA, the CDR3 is TGTGCCAGCAGCTTATCAGGGGACCGGCAGTATTTT. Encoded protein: CASSLSGDRQYF.

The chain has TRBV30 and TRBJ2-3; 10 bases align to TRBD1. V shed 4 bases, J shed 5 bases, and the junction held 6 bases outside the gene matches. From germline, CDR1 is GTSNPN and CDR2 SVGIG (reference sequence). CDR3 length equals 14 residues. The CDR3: CAWNRDRGLDTQYF. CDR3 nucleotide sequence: TGTGCCTGGAACCGGGACAGGGGATTAGATACGCAGTATTTT. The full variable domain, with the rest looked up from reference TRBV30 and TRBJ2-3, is SQTIHQWPATLVQPVGSPLSLECTVEGTSNPNLYWYRQAAGRGLQLLFYSVGIGQISSEVPQNLSASRPQDRQFILSSKKLLLSDSGFYLCAWNRDRGLDTQYFGPGTRLTVL.

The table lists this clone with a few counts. This CDR3 reads CASSLVASGPVEQFF. The CDR3, as DNA: TGTGCCAGCAGCTTAGTGGCTAGCGGGCCTGTCGAGCAGTTCTTC. The V and J genes are TRBV7-2 and TRBJ2-1; 8 bases align to TRBD2. Unmatched junction bases numbered 9, after V lost 1 base and J lost 10 bases. The CDR3 loop spans 15 amino acids. CDR1 and CDR2 from the germline V gene are SGHTA and FQGNSA.

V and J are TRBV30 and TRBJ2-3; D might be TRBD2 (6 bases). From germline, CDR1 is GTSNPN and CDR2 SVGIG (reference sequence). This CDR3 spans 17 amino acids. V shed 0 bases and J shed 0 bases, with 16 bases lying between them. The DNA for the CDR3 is TGTGCCTGGAGTGTATGGGAGGACATCTCTAGCACAGATACGCAGTATTTT. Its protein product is CAWSVWEDISSTDTQYF.

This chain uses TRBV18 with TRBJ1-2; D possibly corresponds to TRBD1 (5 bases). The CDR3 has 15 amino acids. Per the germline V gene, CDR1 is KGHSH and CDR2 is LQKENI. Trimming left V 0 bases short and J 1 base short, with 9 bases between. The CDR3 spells CASSPPRQSNYGYTF. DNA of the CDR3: TGTGCCAGCTCACCACCTAGACAGAGTAACTATGGCTACACCTTC.

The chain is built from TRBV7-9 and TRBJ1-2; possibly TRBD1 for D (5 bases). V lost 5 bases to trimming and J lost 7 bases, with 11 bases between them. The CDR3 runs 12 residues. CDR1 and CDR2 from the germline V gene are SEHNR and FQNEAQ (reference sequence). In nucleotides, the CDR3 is TGTGCCAGCAGCCAGGGCATGCGTGGCTACACCTTC. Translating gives CASSQGMRGYTF.

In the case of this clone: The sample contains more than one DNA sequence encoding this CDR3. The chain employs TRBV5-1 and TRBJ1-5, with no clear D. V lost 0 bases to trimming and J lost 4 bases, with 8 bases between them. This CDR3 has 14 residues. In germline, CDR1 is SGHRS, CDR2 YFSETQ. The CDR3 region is CASSLDGLNQPQHF. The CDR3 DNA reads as TGCGCCAGCAGCTTGGATGGGCTTAATCAGCCCCAGCATTTT.